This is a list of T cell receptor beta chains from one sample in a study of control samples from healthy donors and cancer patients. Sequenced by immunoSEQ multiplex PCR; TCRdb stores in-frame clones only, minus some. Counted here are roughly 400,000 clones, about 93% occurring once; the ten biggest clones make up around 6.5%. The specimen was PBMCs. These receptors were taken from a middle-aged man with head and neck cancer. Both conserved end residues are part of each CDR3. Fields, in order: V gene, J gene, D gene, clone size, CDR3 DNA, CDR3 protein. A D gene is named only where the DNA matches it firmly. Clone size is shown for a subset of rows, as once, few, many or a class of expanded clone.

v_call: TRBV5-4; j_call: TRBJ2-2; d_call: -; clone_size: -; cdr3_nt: TGTGCCAGCAGTAAGGACAGGAACACCGGGGAGCTGTTTTTT; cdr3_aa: CASSKDRNTGELFF
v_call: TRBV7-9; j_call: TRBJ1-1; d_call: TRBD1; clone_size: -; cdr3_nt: TGTGCCAGCAGCTTTCCGGGACAGGGCACTGAAGCTTTCTTT; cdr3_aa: CASSFPGQGTEAFF
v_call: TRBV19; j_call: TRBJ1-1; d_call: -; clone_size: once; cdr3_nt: TGTGCCAGTACCATAAGGAGCAGGGACACTGAAGCTTTCTTT; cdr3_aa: CASTIRSRDTEAFF
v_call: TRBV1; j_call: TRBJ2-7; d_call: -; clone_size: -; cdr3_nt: TGCACCAGCAGCCAAGATCGAGGGCGGCAGTACTTC; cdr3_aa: CTSSQDRGRQYF
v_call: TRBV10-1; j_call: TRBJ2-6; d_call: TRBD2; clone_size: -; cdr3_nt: TGCGCCAGTGACGAGCGGGAGGGGTCTGGGGCCAACGTCCTGACTTTC; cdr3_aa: CASDEREGSGANVLTF
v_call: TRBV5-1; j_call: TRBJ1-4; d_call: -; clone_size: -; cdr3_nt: TGCGCCAGCAGGGCAGGGGCGTCCTTGCAAAAACTGTTTTTT; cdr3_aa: CASRAGASLQKLFF
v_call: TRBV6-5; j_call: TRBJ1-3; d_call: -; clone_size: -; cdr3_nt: TGTGCCAGCAGTTACACGGACTCAACCGGGAACACCATATATTTT; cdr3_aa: CASSYTDSTGNTIYF
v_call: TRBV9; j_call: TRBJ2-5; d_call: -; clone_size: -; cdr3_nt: TGTGCCAGCAGCCCCGGGACTCTAGAGACCCAGTACTTC; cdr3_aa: CASSPGTLETQYF
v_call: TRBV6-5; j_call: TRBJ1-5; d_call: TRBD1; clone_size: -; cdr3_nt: TGTGCCAGCAGAGGACAGGGGGCGGCTCAGCCCCAGCATTTT; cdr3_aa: CASRGQGAAQPQHF
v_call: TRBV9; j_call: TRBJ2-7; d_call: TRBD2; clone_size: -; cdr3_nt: TGTGCCAGTTCCGGGACTAGCGGGCCCCCCTACGAGCAGTACTTC; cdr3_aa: CASSGTSGPPYEQYF
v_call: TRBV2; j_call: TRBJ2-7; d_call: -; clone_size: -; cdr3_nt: TGTGCCAGCAGTAAGGACAGAACCGACGAGCAGTACTTC; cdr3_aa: CASSKDRTDEQYF
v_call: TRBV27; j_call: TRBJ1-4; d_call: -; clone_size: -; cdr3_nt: TGTGCCAGCAGTCCTCGTGCAGGGAGAAATGAAAAACTGTTTTTT; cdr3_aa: CASSPRAGRNEKLFF
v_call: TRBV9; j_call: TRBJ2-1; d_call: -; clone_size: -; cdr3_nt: TGTGCCAGCAGCGGTCTGATTAAGGGGGGATCCTACAATGAGCAGTTCTTC; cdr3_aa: CASSGLIKGGSYNEQFF
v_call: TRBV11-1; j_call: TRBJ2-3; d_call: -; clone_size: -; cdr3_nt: TGTGCCAGCAGCTTAAATAGCAGGGGGGCAGATACGCAGTATTTT; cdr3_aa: CASSLNSRGADTQYF
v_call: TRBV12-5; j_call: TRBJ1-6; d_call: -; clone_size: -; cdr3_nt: TGTGCTAGTGGTGTCAGGGATTTGATGTCCTATAATTCACCCCTCCACTTT; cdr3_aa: CASGVRDLMSYNSPLHF
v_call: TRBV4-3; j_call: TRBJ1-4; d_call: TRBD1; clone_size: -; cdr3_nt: TGCGCCAGCAGCCTCGGACAGGGCGACGAAAAACTGTTTTTT; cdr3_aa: CASSLGQGDEKLFF
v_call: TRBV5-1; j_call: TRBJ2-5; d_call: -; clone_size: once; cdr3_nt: TGCGCCAGCAGCCTCCTGGGAGGGGGACAAGAGACCCAGTACTTC; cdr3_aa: CASSLLGGGQETQYF
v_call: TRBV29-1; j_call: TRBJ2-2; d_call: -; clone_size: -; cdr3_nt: TGCAGCGTTTGGGGGTCAGGACTTACCGGGGAGCTGTTTTTT; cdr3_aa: CSVWGSGLTGELFF
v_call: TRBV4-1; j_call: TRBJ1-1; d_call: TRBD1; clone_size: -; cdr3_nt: TGCGCCAGCAGCCAAGATTTGGAGCAGGGGGCTCCTACTGAAGCTTTCTTT; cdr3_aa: CASSQDLEQGAPTEAFF
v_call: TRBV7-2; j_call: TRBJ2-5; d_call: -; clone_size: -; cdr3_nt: TGTGCCAGCAGCATCCAAACCGAGGTAGGGAGGACCCAGTACTTC; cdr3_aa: CASSIQTEVGRTQYF
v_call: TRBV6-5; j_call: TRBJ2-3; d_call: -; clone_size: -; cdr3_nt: TGTGCCAGCAGTTTGTTATTGCTCGGCCGGCTTACGCAGTATTTT; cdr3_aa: CASSLLLLGRLTQYF
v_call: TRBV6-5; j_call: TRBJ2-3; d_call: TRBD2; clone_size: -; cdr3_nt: TGTGCCAGCAGACGGGGACTAGCGGCCGATACGCAGTATTTT; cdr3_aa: CASRRGLAADTQYF
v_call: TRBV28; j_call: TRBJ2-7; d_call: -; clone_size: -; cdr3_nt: TGTGCCAGCGGGGGCAACTACGAGCAGTACTTC; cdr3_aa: CASGGNYEQYF
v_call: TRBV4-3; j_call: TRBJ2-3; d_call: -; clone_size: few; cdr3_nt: TGCGCCAGCAGCCAAGGGAGAGGGGAGGAGGTTGATACGCAGTATTTT; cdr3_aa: CASSQGRGEEVDTQYF